This T cell receptor (beta chain) was retrieved from a study of blood T cell repertoires in COVID-19. The recovered donors of Cohort 3 showed two negative PCRs, clearance, or symptom resolution. The table came from immunoSEQ multiplex PCR; TCRdb's copy has only in-frame clones and leaves some out. Among about 350,000 clones, roughly 86% were seen once, and the ten largest hold approximately 5.3%. V was clipped by 4 bases and J by 4 bases, with 13 bases between them. Per germline, CDR1 SNHLY and CDR2 FYNNEI. This CDR3 has 14 amino acids. The chain combines TRBV2 with TRBJ1-2; D unclear. The source is a woman between 25 and 40 years old who had recovered from COVID-19. The specimen sequenced was PBMCs or T cells enriched from blood (not recorded which). The CDR3 sequence: CASSGPREGYGYTF. CDR3 sequence (DNA): TGTGCCAGCAGTGGACCCCGGGAAGGCTATGGCTACACCTTC.